This is a list of T cell receptor beta chains from one sample in a study of PD-L1 blockade in urothelial cancer. Measured with immunoSEQ multiplex PCR; TCRdb has only the in-frame clones, and not every one. Among 95,000 to 130,000 clones listed, roughly 91% were seen once. The sample was PBMCs, taken around atezolizumab (anti-PD-L1) treatment. The receptors derive from a man aged 55-75 years with urothelial cancer. The CDR3 runs from the conserved cysteine through the conserved F or W. D genes are given only for firm matches. The size field is filled for only some rows; it gives once, few, many or a size class.

j_call clone_size v_call d_call cdr3_nt cdr3_aa
TRBJ2-1 - TRBV7-2 TRBD2 TGTGCCAGCAGCTCGGGACTAGCGGGAGTTGATGAGCAGTTCTTC CASSSGLAGVDEQFF
TRBJ1-4 - TRBV5-4 - TGTGCCAGCAGCTTTCAGGGGCTTAATGAAAAACTGTTTTTT CASSFQGLNEKLFF
TRBJ1-1 - TRBV7-3 TRBD1 TGTGCCAGCAGGAATCAGGGGGGCAACACTGAAGCTTTCTTT CASRNQGGNTEAFF
TRBJ2-7 - TRBV4-1 TRBD1 TGCGCCAGCAGTTCTCAGGGGGTATCCTACGAGCAGTACTTC CASSSQGVSYEQYF
TRBJ1-4 - TRBV4-1 TRBD1 TGCGCCAGCAGCCCGGACAGGTCGAGGGAAAAACTGTTTTTT CASSPDRSREKLFF
TRBJ2-3 - TRBV4-2 TRBD2 TGTGCCAGCAGCCAGGTAGCGGGGGGCACAGATACGCAGTATTTT CASSQVAGGTDTQYF
TRBJ2-7 - TRBV20-1 - TGCAGTGCTGAGACAGCCGAGCAGTACTTC CSAETAEQYF
TRBJ2-7 - TRBV15 - TGTGCCACCAGCCCATCCCCGACAGGTTCCTACGAGCAGTACTTC CATSPSPTGSYEQYF
TRBJ1-1 - TRBV7-9 - TGTGCCAGCAGCCAACTGCCTAACACTGAAGCTTTCTTT CASSQLPNTEAFF
TRBJ1-6 - TRBV4-2 TRBD1 TGTGCCAGCAGCCATGCCCCGGGACAGGAAGTTAGCTCCTATAATTCACCCCTCCACTTT CASSHAPGQEVSSYNSPLHF
TRBJ2-6 - TRBV4-2 - TGTGCCAGCAGCCTTTCGGGACACCAGTCTGGGGCCAACGTCCTGACTTTC CASSLSGHQSGANVLTF
TRBJ1-2 - TRBV27 - TGTGCCAGCAGTTTAGGGTTCGGGTATGGCTACACCTTC CASSLGFGYGYTF
TRBJ2-3 - TRBV10-3 TRBD2 TGTGCCTCCACCCCCTCAGCGGGAGGGTTAAAAGATACGCAGTATTTT CASTPSAGGLKDTQYF
TRBJ1-1 - TRBV5-1 - TGCGCCAGCAGCTTACAGGAGAACACTGAAGCTTTCTTT CASSLQENTEAFF
TRBJ2-7 once TRBV28 - TGTGCCAGCTCTGGCGGATTCTACGAGCAGTACTTC CASSGGFYEQYF
TRBJ2-4 - TRBV25-1 TRBD2 TGTGCCAGCCCCTCGGGGGGGCGGACACCGAGCGGCAAAAACATTCAGTACTTC CASPSGGRTPSGKNIQYF
TRBJ1-1 - TRBV30 TRBD1 TGTGCCTGGAGTGTCGACAGGGTGGGACGAGTGAACACTGAAGCTTTCTTT CAWSVDRVGRVNTEAFF
TRBJ2-7 - TRBV11-1 - TGTGCCAGCAGCTTAGCGGAGGGTGACTACGAGCAGTACTTC CASSLAEGDYEQYF
TRBJ2-7 - TRBV7-8 - TGTGCCAGCAGCTCGACTAGCTCCTACGAGCAGTACTTC CASSSTSSYEQYF
TRBJ2-1 - TRBV10-3 TRBD2 TGTGCCATCACTGACCCGGGACTAGCGGGGGTCGCCTACAATGAGCAGTTCTTC CAITDPGLAGVAYNEQFF
TRBJ2-3 - TRBV6-1 TRBD2 TGTGCCAGCATCAACGGGGGAGCGGGAGCAGATACGCAGTATTTT CASINGGAGADTQYF
TRBJ2-7 - TRBV2 - TGTGCCAGCAGTTACAGCAGAATAAGCTACGAGCAGTACTTC CASSYSRISYEQYF
TRBJ2-7 - TRBV5-6 TRBD1 TGTGCCAGCAGCTTTCTGGGACAGGGAAACTACGAGCAGTACTTC CASSFLGQGNYEQYF
TRBJ2-5 - TRBV11-2 - TGTGCCAGCAGCTTAGTGACCGCGGTAAAAGAGACCCAGTACTTC CASSLVTAVKETQYF
TRBJ1-3 - TRBV13 TRBD1 TGTGCCAGCAGCCTTCGACAGGGCCGCTCTGGAAACACCATATATTTT CASSLRQGRSGNTIYF
TRBJ1-4 - TRBV30 - TGTGCCTTGGAGGCCGGGTTGGGGACTAATGAAAAACTGTTTTTT CALEAGLGTNEKLFF
TRBJ2-5 - TRBV7-3 - TGTGCCAGCAGCTTATTAGGGACAATCGAAAAAGAGACCCAGTACTTC CASSLLGTIEKETQYF
TRBJ1-3 - TRBV7-9 TRBD1 TGTGCCAGCAGCTTACGGACAGGGGCCAACTCTGGAAACACCATATATTTT CASSLRTGANSGNTIYF
TRBJ2-3 - TRBV7-3 - TGTGCCAGCAGCTTCGCAGATACGCAGTATTTT CASSFADTQYF
TRBJ2-1 few TRBV7-9 - TGTGCCAGCAGCCCCTTGCCAGGTTACCACAATGAGCAGTTCTTC CASSPLPGYHNEQFF
TRBJ2-1 - TRBV5-1 - TGCGCCAGCAGCCTCAGGGCTGACTCCTACAATGAGCAGTTCTTC CASSLRADSYNEQFF
TRBJ2-1 once TRBV11-2 - TGTGCCAGCAGGCGCACAGGCCCCTACAATGAGCAGTTCTTC CASRRTGPYNEQFF
TRBJ1-2 - TRBV2 - TGTGCCAGCAGTGAACTGTTGAACTATGGCTACACCTTC CASSELLNYGYTF
TRBJ2-1 - TRBV19 TRBD2 TGTGCCAGTAGTATTCTCCGGGGGGGACTACGACCGAGCTCCTACAATGAGCAGTTCTTC CASSILRGGLRPSSYNEQFF
TRBJ2-2 - TRBV19 TRBD1 TGTGCCAGTAGCGACAGGGGATACACCGGGGAGCTGTTTTTT CASSDRGYTGELFF
TRBJ2-3 - TRBV5-1 TRBD2 TGCGCCAGCAGCTTCAGCGGGGCAAGCACAGATACGCAGTATTTT CASSFSGASTDTQYF
TRBJ2-3 - TRBV9 TRBD2 TGTGCCAGCAGCGTCGGACTAGCGGGGGGATTTACGCAGTATTTT CASSVGLAGGFTQYF
TRBJ2-7 - TRBV7-8 - TGTGCCAGCAGCGAAGATCGCAGGGACGAGCAGTACTTC CASSEDRRDEQYF
TRBJ2-5 - TRBV9 - TGTGCCAGCGCAGGGGCTGGGGAGACCCAGTACTTC CASAGAGETQYF
TRBJ1-2 - TRBV11-3 - TGTGCCAGCGCCCAGGGTCTCTCTGGCTACACCTTC CASAQGLSGYTF
TRBJ2-1 - TRBV9 - TGTGCCAGCAGCGTAGGGAACCTAGGGGTGCAGTTCTTC CASSVGNLGVQFF
TRBJ2-7 - TRBV5-1 TRBD2 TGCGCCAGCAGCCGCCTGACTAGCGGGAGCTCCCTCTACGAGCAGTACTTC CASSRLTSGSSLYEQYF
TRBJ2-5 - TRBV18 - TGTGCCAGCTCACCAGAACAGCTGTTACAAGAGAGCCAGTACTTC CASSPEQLLQESQYF
TRBJ1-1 - TRBV28 TRBD1 TGTGCCAGCAGTTCCGGGACAGCGATGAACACTGAAGCTTTCTTT CASSSGTAMNTEAFF
TRBJ2-2 - TRBV7-6 TRBD2 TGTGCCAGCAGCCCCTACCCCGAGCGGGGAACGAACACCGGGGAGCTGTTTTTT CASSPYPERGTNTGELFF
TRBJ2-2 few TRBV5-8 - TGTGCCAGCAGCTTGACATCCTCCGGGGAGCTGTTTTTT CASSLTSSGELFF
TRBJ2-7 - TRBV19 TRBD1 TGTGCCAGTAGTCTCTCGGGACAGCCCTACGAGCAGTACTTC CASSLSGQPYEQYF
TRBJ1-2 - TRBV4-2 - TGTGCCAGCAGCCACCGAGTCTATGGCTACACCTTC CASSHRVYGYTF
TRBJ1-6 - TRBV6-5 - TGTGCCAGCAGTCCAGGTGGGGCGGTGCAGTCACCCCTCCACTTT CASSPGGAVQSPLHF
TRBJ1-2 few TRBV5-4 TRBD1 TGTGCCAGCATTGGGTTTTCTGGACAGGCAAATGGCTACACCTTC CASIGFSGQANGYTF
TRBJ1-2 - TRBV7-9 - TGTGCCAGCAGCCCGCGACAGCAAAACTATGGCTACACCTTC CASSPRQQNYGYTF
TRBJ2-5 once TRBV7-3 - TGTGCCAGCAGCATGGAACAGGGCCTGGGAGGGGAGACCCAGTACTTC CASSMEQGLGGETQYF
TRBJ2-2 - TRBV25-1 TRBD2 TGTGCCAGCAGTGCGGGACTAGCGGGAACCGGGGAGCTGTTTTTT CASSAGLAGTGELFF
TRBJ2-5 - TRBV2 - TGTGCCAGCAGGGTGAACTCGGGGGAGACCCAGTACTTC CASRVNSGETQYF
TRBJ1-2 - TRBV7-9 - TGTGCCAGCAGCTCACAGGTGAATGGCTACACCTTC CASSSQVNGYTF
TRBJ2-3 - TRBV5-6 TRBD2 TGTGCCAGCAGCTTGGCTGCTAGCGGGGAGACCACAGATACGCAGTATTTT CASSLAASGETTDTQYF
TRBJ2-5 - TRBV10-3 TRBD1 TGTGCCATCAGTAGACAGGGGGCTCAAGAGACCCAGTACTTC CAISRQGAQETQYF
TRBJ2-3 - TRBV29-1 - TGCAGCGTTCCCGGGTGGGTGCACACAGATACGCAGTATTTT CSVPGWVHTDTQYF
TRBJ1-4 - TRBV30 - TGTGCCTGGAGTCGGCGGGCAACTAATGAAAAACTGTTTTTT CAWSRRATNEKLFF